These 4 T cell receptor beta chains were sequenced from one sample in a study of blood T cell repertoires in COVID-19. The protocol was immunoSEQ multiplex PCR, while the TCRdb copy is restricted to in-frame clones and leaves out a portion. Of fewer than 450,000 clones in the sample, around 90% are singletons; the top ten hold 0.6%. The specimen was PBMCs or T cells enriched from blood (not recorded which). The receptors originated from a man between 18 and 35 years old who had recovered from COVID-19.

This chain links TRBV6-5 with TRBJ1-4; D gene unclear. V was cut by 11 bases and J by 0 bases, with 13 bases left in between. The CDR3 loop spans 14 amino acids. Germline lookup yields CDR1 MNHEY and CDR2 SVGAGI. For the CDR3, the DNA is TGTGCCGGGAGAACCGGTGCAACTAATGAAAAACTGTTTTTT. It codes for CAGRTGATNEKLFF.

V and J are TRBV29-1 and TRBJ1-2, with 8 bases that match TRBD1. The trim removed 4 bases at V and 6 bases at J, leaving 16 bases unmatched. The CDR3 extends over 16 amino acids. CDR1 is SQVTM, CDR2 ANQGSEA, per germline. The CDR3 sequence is CSVGRVAGGRIDGYTF. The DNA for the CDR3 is TGCAGCGTTGGGAGGGTGGCAGGGGGCAGAATAGATGGCTACACCTTC.

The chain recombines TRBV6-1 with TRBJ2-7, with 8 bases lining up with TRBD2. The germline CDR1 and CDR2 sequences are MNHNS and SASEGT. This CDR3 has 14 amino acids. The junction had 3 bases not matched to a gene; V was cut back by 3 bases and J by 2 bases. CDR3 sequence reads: CASSEVAGTYEQYF. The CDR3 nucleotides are TGTGCCAGCAGTGAGGTAGCGGGAACCTACGAGCAGTACTTC.

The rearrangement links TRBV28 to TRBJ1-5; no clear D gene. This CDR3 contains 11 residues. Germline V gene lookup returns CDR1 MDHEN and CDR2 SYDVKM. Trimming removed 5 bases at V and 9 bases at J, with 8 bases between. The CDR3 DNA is TGTGCCAGCAGTGGACTAAGGCCCCAGCATTTT. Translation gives CASSGLRPQHF.